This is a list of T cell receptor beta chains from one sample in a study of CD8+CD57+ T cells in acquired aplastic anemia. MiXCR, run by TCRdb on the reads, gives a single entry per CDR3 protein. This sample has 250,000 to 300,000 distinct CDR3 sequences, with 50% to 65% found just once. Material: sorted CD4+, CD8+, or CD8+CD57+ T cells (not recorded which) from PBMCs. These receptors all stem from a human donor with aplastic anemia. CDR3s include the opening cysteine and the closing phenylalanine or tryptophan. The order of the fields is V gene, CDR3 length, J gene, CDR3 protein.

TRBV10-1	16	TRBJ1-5	CASSYIGTDDNQPQHF
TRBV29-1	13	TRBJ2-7	CSVEGLAGVEQYF
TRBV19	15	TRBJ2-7	CASSSGRSGPYEQYF
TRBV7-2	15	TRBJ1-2	CASSLDAGTGYGYTF
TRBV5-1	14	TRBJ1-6	CASKQTGANSPLHF
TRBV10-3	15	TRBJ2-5	CATASSGRYQETQYF
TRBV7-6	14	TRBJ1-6	CASSTQGYNSPLHF
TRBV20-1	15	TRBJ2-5	CSARVTGDNQETQYF
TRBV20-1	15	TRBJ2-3	CSAILAASPTDTQYF
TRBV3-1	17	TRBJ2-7	CASSQMQVGALSYEQYF
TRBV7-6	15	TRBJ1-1	CASSRPGTGNTEAFF